Sequencing of this T cell receptor (beta chain) was carried out in a study of cytomegalovirus exposure and HLA in healthy donors. At the level of the study: Among approximately 390 genotyped donors, 80% to 90% fell in the Caucasian-associated ancestry cluster.

Study-wide results and caveats: The study recorded more than 150 TCR beta chains that were cytomegalovirus-associated.

For this clone: Antigen unknown.

Researchers ran the PCR with 60 Vbeta and 13 Jbeta primers. Clones were sequenced by immunoSEQ multiplex PCR, and TCRdb holds only the in-frame ones, with some missing. Counted here are more than 90,000 clones, about two thirds occurring once; the ten biggest clones make up roughly 8.7%. The V segment lost 7 bases and the J segment 5 bases; nucleotides outside the gene matches: 2. Germline V gene data show CDR1 as MGHDK and CDR2 as SYGVNS. This CDR3 contains 13 residues. Material for sequencing was PBMCs. The source of this sequence is a man aged 30 to 45 in good health and CMV-seropositive. The rearrangement joins TRBV25-1 to TRBJ2-1; 10 positions agree with TRBD2. The CDR3 DNA reads as TGTGCCAGCACGCTAGCGGGAGACAATGAGCAGTTCTTC. Its translation is CASTLAGDNEQFF.